The sample holds one count of the clone carrying this T cell receptor (beta chain). This sample was taken from a study of control samples from healthy donors and cancer patients. TCRdb's copy holds only in-frame clones and misses some; the assay was immunoSEQ multiplex PCR. The sample lists some 74,000 clones; around 93% were seen once. This clonotype was obtained from a woman aged 25 to 39 in good health. The source material was blood.

The CDR3 region has the DNA TGTGCCAGCAACCCGGTAGGGACCTCCAATGAAAAACTGTTTTTT. It specifies CASNPVGTSNEKLFF. This chain uses TRBV28 with TRBJ1-4; D perhaps matches TRBD1 (5 bases). The CDR3 totals 15 residues. Germline loops: CDR1 MDHEN, CDR2 SYDVKM. V was cut by 7 bases and J by 5 bases, with 17 bases left in between.